This TCR beta chain was obtained from a study of T-cell memory formation after mild COVID-19. Study-wide context: Largely, the TCR clusters proved donor specific.

Study-level findings and limits: CD4+ clones that contracted lay mainly in CM and EM; CD8+ ones lay in EMRA.

TCRdb called the 5' RACE reads again in MiXCR, with one record for every CDR3 protein. The data show approximately 170,000 distinct CDR3 sequences, 13% seen once. Germline V gives CDR1 SSHAT, CDR2 FNYEAQ (reference sequence). The CDR3 runs to 15 residues. Notes on this clonotype: What it binds is unknown. Germline and junction disagree at one end, which may indicate a read error.

Sequences were obtained from PBMCs or a T cell subset sorted from them (not recorded which). The rearrangement uses TRBV7-7 and TRBJ2-3, with D unclear. This sequence was found in a man aged 18 to 35 who had mild COVID-19 (a few samples of this study predate the infection). Cell type and time point are not known. CDR3 DNA: TGTGCTAGCAGCATTAGTCCGGCTAGCACAGATACGCAGTATTTT. This encodes CASSISPASTDTQYF.